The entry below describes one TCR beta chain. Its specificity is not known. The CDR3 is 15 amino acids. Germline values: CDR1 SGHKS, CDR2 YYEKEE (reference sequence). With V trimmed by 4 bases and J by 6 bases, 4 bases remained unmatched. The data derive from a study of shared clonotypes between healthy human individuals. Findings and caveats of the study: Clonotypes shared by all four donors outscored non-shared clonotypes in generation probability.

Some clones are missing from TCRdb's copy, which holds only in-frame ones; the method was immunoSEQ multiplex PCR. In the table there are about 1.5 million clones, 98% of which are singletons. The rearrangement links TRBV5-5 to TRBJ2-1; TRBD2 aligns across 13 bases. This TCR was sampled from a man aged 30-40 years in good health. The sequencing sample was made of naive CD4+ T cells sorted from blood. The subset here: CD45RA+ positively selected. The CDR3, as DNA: TGTGCCAGCAGCGAAAGGACTAGCGGGAGCAATGAGCAGTTCTTC. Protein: CASSERTSGSNEQFF.